A selection of T cell receptor beta chains follows, all from one sample in a study of graft-versus-host responses after intestinal transplantation. TCRdb's copy holds only in-frame clones and misses some; the assay was immunoSEQ multiplex PCR. The repertoire consists of roughly 18,000 clones, with about 95% occurring once and the leading ten covering more than 0.6%. Sequencing used PBMCs, obtained 23 days after intestinal transplant. These receptors were obtained from a human patient who received an intestinal transplant, so some T cells may come from the graft donor. The CDR3 runs from the conserved cysteine through the conserved F or W. D genes are given only for firm matches. Clone sizes are given selectively: once, few, many, or a class where the clone is expanded.

D gene	J gene	clone size	CDR3 length	V gene	CDR3 DNA	CDR3 protein
TRBD1	TRBJ2-2	.	18	TRBV6-1	TGTGCCAGCAGTGAGCTAAGCAGGGGGCCATTTCAAGCCGGGGAGCTGTTTTTT	CASSELSRGPFQAGELFF
.	TRBJ1-6	.	18	TRBV9	TGTGCCAGCAGCGTAACCGCGCGATCACGTCAAGGTTATTCACCCCTCCACTTT	CASSVTARSRQGYSPLHF
TRBD1	TRBJ1-1	.	12	TRBV19	TGTGCCAGTAGTCAGAAGGGGGCAAAAGCTTTCTTT	CASSQKGAKAFF
TRBD2	TRBJ2-3	once	18	TRBV11-2	TGTGCCAGCAGCTTAGAGACTAGCGGGAGGCTTGGCACAGATACGCAGTATTTT	CASSLETSGRLGTDTQYF
.	TRBJ2-3	.	16	TRBV27	TGTGCCAGCAGTTTATACCTGGGAGAGATCACAGATACGCAGTATTTT	CASSLYLGEITDTQYF
TRBD1	TRBJ2-7	.	14	TRBV6-5	TGTGCCAGCGAGCGGACAGGGGGCTCCTACGAGCAGTACTTC	CASERTGGSYEQYF
.	TRBJ1-2	.	13	TRBV7-9	TGTGCCACGACAGGTTCCGGTAACTATGGCTACACCTTC	CATTGSGNYGYTF
TRBD1	TRBJ1-6	.	14	TRBV5-1	TGCGCCAGCAGGCGGACAGGGGGGAATTCACCCCTCCACTTT	CASRRTGGNSPLHF
.	TRBJ1-2	.	14	TRBV4-3	TGCGCCAGCAGCCTCCAGGGGTCTTACTATGGCTACACCTTC	CASSLQGSYYGYTF
.	TRBJ1-2	once	11	TRBV28	TGTGCCAGCAGCCCACAACGGGGCTACACCTTC	CASSPQRGYTF
TRBD1	TRBJ1-1	.	14	TRBV9	TGTGCCAGCAGCCCGAGTTCAGGGGGTACTGAAGCTTTCTTT	CASSPSSGGTEAFF
.	TRBJ2-7	.	15	TRBV28	TGTGCCAGCAGTTTATCTACGGTTCCCCCCTACGAGCAGTACTTC	CASSLSTVPPYEQYF
TRBD1	TRBJ1-4	.	14	TRBV7-9	TGTGCCAGCAGCTCACAGGGGTCGGATGAAAAACTGTTTTTT	CASSSQGSDEKLFF
.	TRBJ2-7	.	14	TRBV5-4	TGTGCCAGCAGCTTTTCGTATGGGACCTACGAGCAGTACTTC	CASSFSYGTYEQYF
TRBD2	TRBJ2-5	.	16	TRBV27	TGTGCCAGCAGTAGCCGGGTAGCGGGAGATCTAGAGACCCAGTACTTC	CASSSRVAGDLETQYF
.	TRBJ2-1	.	13	TRBV2	TGTGCCAGCAGCCCCGACCATTACAATGAGCAGTTCTTC	CASSPDHYNEQFF
.	TRBJ2-7	.	13	TRBV19	TGTGCCAGTAGCTTAGGGTCCTCCTACGAGCAGTACTTC	CASSLGSSYEQYF
TRBD1	TRBJ1-2	.	12	TRBV5-5	TGTGCCAGCAGCCCAGGGGGCTATGGCTACACCTTC	CASSPGGYGYTF
TRBD1	TRBJ1-2	once	14	TRBV15	TGTGCCACCAGCAGAAATCGACAGGGCGACGGCTACACCTTC	CATSRNRQGDGYTF
.	TRBJ1-2	.	15	TRBV6-5	TGTGCCAGCAGTTACTCTACGACAGCGCTCTATGGCTACACCTTC	CASSYSTTALYGYTF
.	TRBJ2-7	.	12	TRBV9	TGTGCCAGCAGCGCACAGGGTACCGAGCAGTACTTC	CASSAQGTEQYF
TRBD2	TRBJ2-1	.	14	TRBV10-1	TGCGCCAGCAGTTATAGCGGGGAGTACAATGAGCAGTTCTTC	CASSYSGEYNEQFF
TRBD2	TRBJ2-7	.	13	TRBV27	TGTGCCAGCGGACTAGCGGGAGTGTACGAGCAGTACTTC	CASGLAGVYEQYF
TRBD2	TRBJ2-3	.	16	TRBV9	TGTGCCAGCAGCCCAGGGGCGGGAGGAGTTGGAGATACGCAGTATTTT	CASSPGAGGVGDTQYF
.	TRBJ2-1	.	14	TRBV10-3	TGTGCCATCAGTGACAGCCCTTCCTACAATGAGCAGTTCTTC	CAISDSPSYNEQFF
TRBD2	TRBJ2-2	.	16	TRBV4-2	TGTGCCAGCAGCCAAGATCTGCTAGCGGACACCGGGGAGCTGTTTTTT	CASSQDLLADTGELFF
.	TRBJ2-7	.	12	TRBV6-1	TGTGCCAGCGGAGGGGGTACCTACGAGCAGTACTTC	CASGGGTYEQYF
TRBD2	TRBJ2-1	.	14	TRBV27	TGTGCCAGCAGTAGCCGTAGCGGGAGGAATGAGCAGTTCTTC	CASSSRSGRNEQFF
TRBD2	TRBJ2-7	.	14	TRBV4-2	TGTGCCAGCAGCCTTTACGGGACTACCTACGAGCAGTACTTC	CASSLYGTTYEQYF
.	TRBJ2-3	.	18	TRBV28	TGTGCCAGCAACTTTCACTGGAGCAGGGAATCTAGCACAGATACGCAGTATTTT	CASNFHWSRESSTDTQYF
.	TRBJ2-1	.	13	TRBV19	TGTGCCAGTAGTTTAGACAGTTACAATGAGCAGTTCTTC	CASSLDSYNEQFF
.	TRBJ2-7	.	18	TRBV19	TGTGCCAGTAGTATAGCCCAACCTAGAGACTTAAACTCCTACGAGCAGTACTTC	CASSIAQPRDLNSYEQYF
.	TRBJ2-1	.	17	TRBV2	TGTGCCAGCAGTGAAAGGCACGGGAGCGGACCCTACAATGAGCAGTTCTTC	CASSERHGSGPYNEQFF
.	TRBJ2-7	once	12	TRBV5-1	TGCGCCAGCAGCTTGGCAGGGTGGGAGCAGTACTTC	CASSLAGWEQYF
.	TRBJ2-7	.	13	TRBV9	TGTGCCAGCAGCGTAGGTCCCTCGACAGAGCAGTACTTC	CASSVGPSTEQYF
.	TRBJ2-5	.	13	TRBV7-9	TGTGCCAGCAGCTTAGAACTAGAAGGGACCCAGTACTTC	CASSLELEGTQYF
.	TRBJ1-1	.	13	TRBV2	TGTGCCAGCAGTGAAGCAGGCTTCACTGAAGCTTTCTTT	CASSEAGFTEAFF
.	TRBJ1-2	.	15	TRBV6-1	TGTGCCAGCAGTGTTTCCAGGGGCGCTGACTATGGCTACACCTTC	CASSVSRGADYGYTF
.	TRBJ1-1	.	15	TRBV7-6	TGTGCCAGCAGCTTTGGGGTGGGCAGAAACACTGAAGCTTTCTTT	CASSFGVGRNTEAFF
TRBD2	TRBJ2-7	.	16	TRBV27	TGTGCCAGCAAGCGTCTAGGACTAGCGGGAGCCTACGAGCAGTACTTC	CASKRLGLAGAYEQYF
.	TRBJ1-3	.	16	TRBV11-2	TGTGCCAGCAGCTTAGGCTCAGTCAGCTCTGGAAACACCATATATTTT	CASSLGSVSSGNTIYF
TRBD2	TRBJ2-3	.	16	TRBV19	TGTGCCAGTAGTACCCCTAGCGGGAGGGCCGCAGATACGCAGTATTTT	CASSTPSGRAADTQYF
TRBD2	TRBJ2-1	.	18	TRBV4-2	TGTGCCAGCAGCCAAGAATCATTAGCGGGAGGGCCCTACAATGAGCAGTTCTTC	CASSQESLAGGPYNEQFF
TRBD2	TRBJ2-2	.	17	TRBV4-1	TGCGCCAGCAGCCAGGCCGGGACTAGCGGGAGTCCGGGGGAGCTGTTTTTT	CASSQAGTSGSPGELFF
TRBD1	TRBJ1-2	once	15	TRBV28	TGTGCCAGCAGTTCTCCGGGACAGGGGGAATATGGCTACACCTTC	CASSSPGQGEYGYTF
.	TRBJ2-3	few	19	TRBV28	TGTGCCAGCAGTTTATGGGAAGGGGGGCAGGGCGGAGGAATAGATACGCAGTATTTT	CASSLWEGGQGGGIDTQYF
.	TRBJ2-1	.	13	TRBV30	TGTGCCTGGAGTGGCGGAGGAAACAATGAGCAGTTCTTC	CAWSGGGNNEQFF
TRBD2	TRBJ2-1	.	14	TRBV27	TGTGCCAGCAGTTCCACCGGGGGGTACAATGAGCAGTTCTTC	CASSSTGGYNEQFF
TRBD1	TRBJ1-1	.	13	TRBV7-6	TGTGCCAGCAGCTTAACAGGGGGCACTGAAGCTTTCTTT	CASSLTGGTEAFF
TRBD2	TRBJ2-3	.	20	TRBV27	TGTGCCAGCAGTTTATCCCTAGCGGGAGGGGTCCTCTTTGACACAGATACGCAGTATTTT	CASSLSLAGGVLFDTDTQYF
.	TRBJ2-1	.	17	TRBV5-1	TGCGCCAGCAGCTTTTTGGATGGGGGACCCTCCTACAATGAGCAGTTCTTC	CASSFLDGGPSYNEQFF
TRBD2	TRBJ2-1	.	14	TRBV29-1	TGCAGCGTTGAAGTGGGGGGGGAATACAATGAGCAGTTCTTC	CSVEVGGEYNEQFF
.	TRBJ2-4	.	17	TRBV2	TGTGCCAGCAGTGCCGACTCTACCCCAAAGGGCAAAAACATTCAGTACTTC	CASSADSTPKGKNIQYF
.	TRBJ2-5	.	15	TRBV7-6	TGTGCCAGCAGCCCCCGGGGAGGGGGGCAAGAGACCCAGTACTTC	CASSPRGGGQETQYF
.	TRBJ2-4	.	14	TRBV15	TGTGCCACCATGAGGGACTTTGGCCAAAACATTCAGTACTTC	CATMRDFGQNIQYF
TRBD2	TRBJ2-3	once	16	TRBV5-6	TGTGCCAGCAGCTTGGGAGCGGGAGGTCTCACAGATACGCAGTATTTT	CASSLGAGGLTDTQYF
.	TRBJ2-3	.	16	TRBV27	TGTGCCAGCAGACTATTTAGGGAGGCAAAGCCAGATACGCAGTATTTT	CASRLFREAKPDTQYF
.	TRBJ1-1	.	13	TRBV30	TGTGCCTGGACCTACATCGCGGACACTGAAGCTTTCTTT	CAWTYIADTEAFF
TRBD1	TRBJ2-5	once	14	TRBV7-9	TGTGCCAGCAGCTTTTGGGACAGGGGAGAGACCCAGTACTTC	CASSFWDRGETQYF